The 22 T cell receptor beta chains below come from one sample, sequenced in a study of blood T cell repertoires in COVID-19. TCRdb's copy holds only in-frame clones and misses some; the assay was immunoSEQ multiplex PCR. In the table there are approximately 300,000 clones, roughly nine tenths of which are singletons. The sample was PBMCs or T cells enriched from blood (not recorded which). These receptors came from a woman under 40 who had recovered from COVID-19.

This rearrangement joins TRBV7-6 to TRBJ2-6; maybe TRBD1 (6 bases). V was clipped by 1 base and J by 0 bases, with 10 bases between them. CDR1 and CDR2 (germline): SGHVS, FNYEAQ. This CDR3 has 17 amino acids. CDR3 protein: CASSLGTATSGANVLTF. The CDR3 region has the DNA TGTGCCAGCAGCTTAGGGACAGCGACCTCTGGGGCCAACGTCCTGACTTTC.

This chain uses TRBV7-9 with TRBJ1-2; a weak D match, TRBD1 (5 bases). V gave up 4 bases and J gave up 3 bases, with 12 bases separating them. The CDR3 consists of 14 residues. Germline loops: CDR1 SEHNR, CDR2 FQNEAQ (reference sequence). The CDR3 coding sequence is TGTGCCAGCAGCTACCGCAAGACAGACTATGGCTACACCTTC. This codes for CASSYRKTDYGYTF.

CDR3 protein: CAYMTGNTGELFF. The CDR3 DNA is TGTGCCTACATGACAGGGAACACCGGGGAGCTGTTTTTT. This rearrangement joins TRBV30 to TRBJ2-2, with a weak D call TRBD1 (6 bases). Trimming stripped 7 bases from V and 1 base from J, with 10 bases between. The CDR3 spans 13 residues. Germline V gives CDR1 GTSNPN, CDR2 SVGIG (reference sequence). The whole variable domain, remainder taken from reference TRBV30 and TRBJ2-2, is SQTIHQWPATLVQPVGSPLSLECTVEGTSNPNLYWYRQAAGRGLQLLFYSVGIGQISSEVPQNLSASRPQDRQFILSSKKLLLSDSGFYLCAYMTGNTGELFFGEGSRLTVL.

This clone was picked up a small number of times. The chain employs TRBV18 and TRBJ1-3; the D gene is possibly TRBD1 (6 bases). Trimming took off 2 bases at V and 0 bases at J, with 17 bases between the two ends. In germline, CDR1 is KGHSH, CDR2 LQKENI. The CDR3 has 18 amino acids. CDR3 amino acids: CASSPFRDTTLSGNTIYF. CDR3 nucleotides: TGTGCCAGCTCACCATTCAGGGACACAACCCTCTCTGGAAACACCATATATTTT.

V and J are TRBV9 and TRBJ1-6; D may be TRBD1 (5 bases). Germline CDR1 is SGDLS and CDR2 is YYNGEE. The V and J ends lost 2 bases and 8 bases respectively, with 11 bases between them. This CDR3 has 14 amino acids. Here the CDR3 DNA reads TGTGCCAGCAGCGTTGAGGACACAGATTCACCCCTCCACTTT. This gives the protein CASSVEDTDSPLHF.

CDR3: CASTPRRGGTGELFF. The CDR3 DNA reads as TGTGCCAGCACCCCCCGGCGGGGGGGCACCGGGGAGCTGTTTTTT. The chain recombines TRBV6-6 with TRBJ2-2; 9 positions match TRBD2. The germline gives CDR1 MNHNY, CDR2 SVGAGI (reference sequence). V shed 7 bases, J shed 4 bases, and the junction held 7 bases outside the gene matches. The CDR3 is 15 residues long.

This rearrangement joins TRBV24-1 to TRBJ2-2, with 10 nucleotides matching TRBD2. Unmatched junction bases numbered 8, after V lost 2 bases and J lost 3 bases. CDR1 KGHDR and CDR2 SFDVKD come from the germline V gene. The CDR3 consists of 18 residues. The CDR3 DNA follows: TGTGCCACCAGTGATTCCAGCGGGGGGGCCTTCGACACCGGGGAGCTGTTTTTT. This encodes CATSDSSGGAFDTGELFF.

This chain uses TRBV7-6 with TRBJ2-2, with 8 bases that match TRBD2. The V gene end was trimmed by 1 base and the J gene end by 0 bases; junction bases not matched to a gene: 7. Germline values: CDR1 SGHVS, CDR2 FNYEAQ. The CDR3 is 18 residues long. The CDR3 bases are TGTGCCAGCAGCTTAGTGTCCGGGGGGGTAGCGAACACCGGGGAGCTGTTTTTT. It translates to CASSLVSGGVANTGELFF.

In this sample, this clone turned up once. V gene TRBV19 combines with J gene TRBJ2-7; D may be TRBD2 (5 bases). Trimming took off 3 bases at V and 0 bases at J, with 12 bases between the two ends. CDR3 size: 15 residues. The germline gives CDR1 LNHDA, CDR2 SQIVND (reference sequence). The CDR3 loop is CASSISGSSSYEQYF. The CDR3 coding sequence is TGTGCCAGTAGTATCAGCGGCTCAAGCTCCTACGAGCAGTACTTC.

This chain links TRBV7-2 with TRBJ1-1; perhaps TRBD1 as D (6 bases). This CDR3 is built from 15 residues. Trimming cost V 5 bases and J 4 bases, with 17 bases left between them. Germline V gives CDR1 SGHTA, CDR2 FQGNSA. In DNA form, the CDR3 reads TGTGCCAGCAGCCTACGGGCGGGGGCGGGCACTGAAGCTTTCTTT. Its protein is CASSLRAGAGTEAFF.

This clone was recorded only once. Relative to the germline gene, one junction end is altered; a read error may explain this. The chain joins TRBV7-7 to TRBJ1-1; unclear D gene. Germline CDR1 is SSHAT and CDR2 is FNYEAQ (reference sequence). CDR3 length equals 13 residues. In nucleotides, the CDR3 is TGTGCTAGCAGCTTAGCCCCTACCACTGAAGCTTTCTTT. The encoded protein is CASSLAPTTEAFF.

The rearrangement joins TRBV5-1 to TRBJ1-1; D is unclear. CDR3 length: 12 residues. The germline gives CDR1 SGHRS, CDR2 YFSETQ. Trimming removed 4 bases from V and 8 bases from J, with 12 bases in between. CDR3 DNA: TGCGCCAGCAGCCCGCCAGAGACAGAAGCTTTCTTT. Its translation is CASSPPETEAFF.

The chain carries TRBV7-8 and TRBJ1-5, with D unresolved. With 1 base removed from V and 6 bases from J, the gap between germline ends came to 10 bases. Germline assignment: CDR1 SGHVS and CDR2 FQNEAQ. This CDR3 comprises 14 residues. CDR3 nucleotide sequence: TGTGCCAGCAGCTTAGGAACGAACTTTCAGCCCCAGCATTTT. Encoded protein: CASSLGTNFQPQHF.

The V call is TRBV30, the J call TRBJ1-3, with a possible D match to TRBD1 (5 bases). Germline V gene lookup returns CDR1 GTSNPN and CDR2 SVGIG (reference sequence). Trimming removed 5 bases from V and 0 bases from J, with 14 bases in between. This CDR3 has 15 amino acids. In DNA form, the CDR3 reads TGTGCCTGGGCCGGGGGATACAGCTCTGGAAACACCATATATTTT. It yields the protein CAWAGGYSSGNTIYF.

The V gene is TRBV5-1, the J gene TRBJ2-7, with TRBD1 matching over 10 bases. V trimming: 7 bases; J trimming: 4 bases; junction bases outside the gene matches: 5. Germline lookup yields CDR1 SGHRS and CDR2 YFSETQ. CDR3 length: 13 residues. The DNA of the CDR3 is TGCGCCAGCTTCCGGGACAGGGGATACGAGCAGTACTTC. Residues: CASFRDRGYEQYF.

The rearrangement joins TRBV30 to TRBJ2-2, with 12 bases lining up with TRBD2. Trimming took 0 bases from V and 1 from J; bases not matched to a gene: 9. The CDR3 consists of 19 residues. Germline loops: CDR1 GTSNPN, CDR2 SVGIG (reference sequence). The CDR3 region has the DNA TGTGCCTGGAGTGTATTGCGGCTAGCGGGGGGGATGAACACCGGGGAGCTGTTTTTT. It codes for CAWSVLRLAGGMNTGELFF.

The rearrangement joins TRBV25-1 to TRBJ1-2; 12 bases line up with TRBD1. Germline assignment: CDR1 MGHDK and CDR2 SYGVNS. Trimming removed 1 base from V and 3 bases from J; junction bases left unmatched: 3. The CDR3 extends over 16 amino acids. Here the CDR3 reads CASSELGQGADYGYTF. CDR3 DNA sequence: TGTGCCAGCAGTGAATTGGGACAGGGGGCGGACTATGGCTACACCTTC.

This clone has only one observation. This sequence joins TRBV2 and TRBJ1-1, with D perhaps TRBD1 (6 bases). Per germline, CDR1 SNHLY and CDR2 FYNNEI. The CDR3 runs 13 residues. V shed 8 bases and J shed 2 bases, with 12 bases lying between them. The CDR3 region has the DNA TGTGCCAGCGGGGGACACTCTAACACTGAAGCTTTCTTT. This sequence encodes CASGGHSNTEAFF.

The gene calls are TRBV7-9 and TRBJ1-6; 7 bases are a match to TRBD1. Germline V CDR1 and CDR2: SEHNR, FQNEAQ (reference sequence). CDR3 length equals 14 residues. Losses at the gene ends were 5 bases for V and 9 bases for J; bases not matched to a gene: 7. CDR3 nucleotide sequence: TGTGCCAGCAGCGCGCGACAGGGTAGTTCACCCCTCCACTTT. It yields the protein CASSARQGSSPLHF.

V and J are TRBV15 and TRBJ1-3; 7 bases align to TRBD1. Germline values: CDR1 LNHNV, CDR2 YYDKDF (reference sequence). J lost 5 bases, V lost 5 bases, and 6 bases had no gene match. This CDR3 region has 14 residues. The CDR3 sequence: CATSVGTDRNTIYF. The CDR3 nucleotides read TGTGCCACCAGCGTAGGGACAGACAGAAACACCATATATTTT.

CDR3 residues: CASSIESGGWTGELFF. CDR3 bases: TGTGCCAGCAGTATCGAGAGCGGGGGCTGGACCGGGGAGCTGTTTTTT. The genes are TRBV2 and TRBJ2-2; 8 nucleotides align to TRBD2. Germline CDR1 and CDR2: SNHLY and FYNNEI. The length of the CDR3 is 16 residues. Unmatched junction bases numbered 10, after V lost 5 bases and J lost 5 bases.

J is TRBJ1-5 and V is TRBV19; D is undetermined. CDR1 is LNHDA and CDR2 is SQIVND in the germline V gene (reference sequence). V shed 5 bases and J shed 5 bases, with 7 bases lying between them. The CDR3 spans 12 residues. CDR3 residues: CASSLTYQPQHF. As DNA, the CDR3 is TGTGCCAGTAGTCTGACTTATCAGCCCCAGCATTTT. Full variable domain (rest looked up from reference TRBV19 and TRBJ1-5): DGGITQSPKYLFRKEGQNVTLSCEQNLNHDAMYWYRQDPGQGLRLIYYSQIVNDFQKGDIAEGYSVSREKKESFPLTVTSAQKNPTAFYLCASSLTYQPQHFGDGTRLSIL.